The rows below give T cell receptor beta chains drawn from one sample of a study of blood T cell repertoires in COVID-19. The repertoire was sequenced with immunoSEQ multiplex PCR; TCRdb's copy has only in-frame clones and lacks some. The sample yields roughly 330,000 clones, around 90% seen once. Sequencing used PBMCs or T cells enriched from blood (not recorded which). Receptors originate from a young man who had recovered from COVID-19. Both conserved end residues are part of each CDR3.

V,CDR3
TRBV11-2,CASSLGGGATETQYF
TRBV29-1,CSVEEGRTEAFF
TRBV5-1,CASSLDPGALSGANVLTF
TRBV19,CASIPTSGKNIQYF
TRBV2,CASSEAALGKYF
TRBV10-3,CAISGQGGATEAFF
TRBV6-6,CASSWTVSYGYTF
TRBV4-1,CASSQRIQGTGNTIYF
TRBV2,CASSEDRAGNTEAFF
TRBV9,CASSVEATYEQYF
TRBV5-1,CASSLNYGEQYF
TRBV7-9,CASSSGTGETNTGELFF
TRBV4-1,CASSQAGSYNSPLHF
TRBV19,CASSIHGTASYNEQFF
TRBV5-1,CAFLWIRGNEQFF
TRBV14,CASSQRTGTGDPYEQYF
TRBV3-1/TRBV3-2,CASSQEAAVNTEAFF
TRBV2,CASRGDSNEQFF
TRBV5-1,CASSLEGPYYNEQFF
TRBV9,CASRAQGDTEAFF
TRBV2,CASRWTGVDQPQHF
TRBV5-8,CASSLGLGDRGTDTQYF
TRBV5-1,CASSLVQAIGSYEQYF
TRBV18,CASSPPGLAPGNYEQYF
TRBV25-1,CASTGLAGGTQYF
TRBV5-1,CASSDLLTSAGGNEQFF
TRBV10-3,CAISESSGTGAGYTF
TRBV7-9,CASSLAGGQEHQPQHF
TRBV4-1,CASSHALAGGLETQYF
TRBV5-4,CASSLAGTATDGYTF
TRBV27,CASSPRRGGLETQYF
TRBV7-6,CASSPWGQADYGYTF
TRBV28,CASFFRGTEAFF
TRBV18,CASSPRPDRSTNYGYTF
TRBV28,CASSRTGTASFYGYTF
TRBV11-2,CASSLFAGADVHTEAFF
TRBV11-2,CASSLGGLSNQPQHF
TRBV2,CASSEAGRGAFAYEQYF
TRBV6-5,CASSSLGLLQETQYF
TRBV5-1,CASSLLGHNEQFF
TRBV5-1,CASSRLDRSYGYTF
TRBV27,CASRTFNEVGYTF
TRBV7-7,CASSPLPGGRETQYF
TRBV27,CASSLSPMGNRRLYNEQFF
TRBV5-4,CASSFGGHGLGGYEQYF
TRBV18,CASSPDRFTGELFF
TRBV9,CASSVGSGGAGELFF
TRBV7-9,CASSLASTNTGELFF
TRBV12-3/TRBV12-4,CASRRTSGETQYF
TRBV7-9,CASSQTRDRFHF
TRBV13,CASSPTGQGGVRGYF
TRBV29-1,CSVLTSLVPSGANVLTF
TRBV5-6,CASSSWGTGVFEQYF
TRBV5-1,CASSPGEAPSYNEQFF
TRBV19,CASSKGGGVRNQPQHF
TRBV14,CASSQDLGGADTEAFF
TRBV6-6,CASSYPDRAENQPQHF
TRBV20-1,CSASETTNRRNEQFF
TRBV6-5,CASSSYQGGSNQPQHF
TRBV7-2,CASSETGSTLGGNTIYF